Included here is one TCR beta chain sequence, with context. The data were obtained in a study of blood T cell repertoires in COVID-19. For the study at large: COVID-19 samples, acute and convalescent, were from the United States, Italy and Spain. PBMCs, B-cell-depleted T cells, or T cells provided the cDNA or gDNA that made up the material.

Trimming cost V 0 bases and J 3 bases, with 17 bases left between them. CDR1 is WSHSY, CDR2 SAAADI, per germline. CDR3 length: 18 amino acids. How the authors handled the data: Amplification of reference gene primers provided the estimated nucleated cell counts. Using immunoSEQ multiplex PCR, the repertoire was profiled, and TCRdb retains in-frame clones only, with some absent. V and J calls and clone size are given by that table; D and trimming were obtained from the DNA. The sample lists about 23,000 clones, around 94% seen once, with 4% in the top ten. Sequencing used peripheral blood. J is TRBJ2-2 and V is TRBV10-2; tentatively, D is TRBD1 (5 bases). The TCR was taken from a woman aged 45-65 years with active COVID-19. The CDR3 here is CASSESTLGAGYTGELFF. The CDR3 coding sequence is TGCGCCAGCAGTGAGTCGACTCTTGGGGCTGGTTACACCGGGGAGCTGTTTTTT.